Listed here is a single T cell receptor (beta chain). Its antigen is not identified. These data come from a study of cytomegalovirus exposure and HLA in healthy donors. Study summary: Researchers previously reported finding fewer than 140 million unique TCR beta sequences from about 170 million T cells.

The CDR3 is made up of 14 amino acids. Trimming took 8 bases from V and 0 from J, leaving 11 bases between them. Germline values: CDR1 MNHEY, CDR2 SVGAGI. Whole-study results and caveats: In an earlier analysis, productive rearrangement rates for most beta V segments clustered near 87% or 30%. In a later analysis, DRB1 alleles had the most associated TCRs; HLA-C alleles the fewest.

Amplification used 60 Vbeta primers and 13 Jbeta primers. The data were produced by immunoSEQ multiplex PCR, yet TCRdb's version contains in-frame clones alone and is incomplete. The sample carries about 210,000 clones, about nine tenths recorded once. The clonotype was recovered from a boy aged 2 to 9 in good health and CMV-seronegative. The sample comprised PBMCs. The V and J genes are TRBV6-5 and TRBJ1-5; perhaps TRBD1 as D (5 bases). CDR3 coding DNA: TGTGCCAGCCGGGTGGACAATAGCAATCAGCCCCAGCATTTT. It yields the protein CASRVDNSNQPQHF.